This TCR beta chain is drawn from a study of early T cells in non-severe SARS-CoV-2 infection (dated by TCRdb to the early 2020s). Background for the entire study: TCR sequencing used bulk RNA from unsorted whole blood, so alpha and beta chains could not be paired. Here is what the overall study found, with its caveats: VDJdb matching was skewed toward anti-spike CD8 responses, so virus-specific expansions were likely underestimated and private and CD4 specificities were missed.

A case-control design nested within a healthcare worker cohort in London, UK, was used, with weekly nasopharyngeal swab PCR tests and blood sampling performed. Between 23 and 31 March 2020, the week of the UK lockdown, healthcare workers were enrolled and then followed up weekly for as long as 16 weeks. Remarks on this clonotype: Its antigen is still unknown. No base quality values were provided; no much bigger clone lies one nucleotide off.

Library preparation used 5' RACE. Sequenced on a NextSeq 500. Unique molecular identifiers were attached to individual cDNA molecules in the TCR library protocol so that sequencing error and PCR bias could be corrected. TCR alpha and beta chains were both sequenced, and the abundances of alpha and beta sequences in each sample were closely correlated with each other. The study's own analysis went as follows. Decombinator V4 was used to annotate TCR sequences for V gene, J gene and CDR3. Expanded TCRs were defined as changing significantly between any two time points under a Poisson model with p below 0.0001. TCR abundances were normalised to the total number of TCRs sequenced per sample and were expressed as counts per million. MAIT TCRs were defined by TRAV1-2 paired with TRAJ12, TRAJ20 or TRAJ33, and iNKT TCRs by TRAV10 paired with TRAJ18. VDJdb, accessed on 1 November 2021, was searched for TCRs annotated for CMV, EBV and SARS-CoV-2, and TCRs annotated for more than one antigen were excluded. In TCRdb, the public reads were trimmed at Q25 with fastp and aligned with MiXCR, with productive beta chains retained. One record per CDR3 amino acid sequence lists the most common genes and DNA. The V and J calls were not made by the authors but by TCRdb's processing. The sample records 56,000 or so distinct CDR3 sequences, approximately 10% of which are singletons. The ten largest account for 6.5% of the sample.

Taken from cysteine to phenylalanine, the CDR3 has 11 residues. Only CDR3 DNA is held: 33 bases, read in frame from base 1. The junction shows trimming of 0 bases on V and 7 bases on J, plus 4 bases between the germline ends. The germline V gene specifies SGHVS as CDR1 and FQNEAQ as CDR2. The sequence is built from TRBV7-8 and TRBJ2-7, with the D segment identity uncertain. This sequence was found in an adult who was a healthcare worker with PCR-confirmed SARS-CoV-2 infection or an uninfected control (not recorded which). The sample taken for sequencing was whole blood. The bases are TGTGCCAGCAGCTTAGCGAGGGAGCAGTACTTC. The resulting protein is CASSLAREQYF.